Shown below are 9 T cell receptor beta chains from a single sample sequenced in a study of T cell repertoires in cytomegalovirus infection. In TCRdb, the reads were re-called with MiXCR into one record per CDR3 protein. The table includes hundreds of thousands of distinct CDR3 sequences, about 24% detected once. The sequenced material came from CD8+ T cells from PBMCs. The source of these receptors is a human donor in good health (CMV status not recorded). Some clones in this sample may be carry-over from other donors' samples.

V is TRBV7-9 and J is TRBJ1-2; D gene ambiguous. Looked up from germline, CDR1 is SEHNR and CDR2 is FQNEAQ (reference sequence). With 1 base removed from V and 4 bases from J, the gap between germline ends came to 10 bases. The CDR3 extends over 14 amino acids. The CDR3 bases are TGTGCCAGCAGCTTAGGGGCCAGCCGCTATGGCTACACCTTC. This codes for CASSLGASRYGYTF.

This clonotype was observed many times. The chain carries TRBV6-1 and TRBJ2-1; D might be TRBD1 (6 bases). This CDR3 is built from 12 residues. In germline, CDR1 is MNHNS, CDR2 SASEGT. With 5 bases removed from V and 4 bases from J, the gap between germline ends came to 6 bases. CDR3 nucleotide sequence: TGTGCCAGCAGTACAGGGTACAATGAGCAGTTCTTC. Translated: CASSTGYNEQFF.

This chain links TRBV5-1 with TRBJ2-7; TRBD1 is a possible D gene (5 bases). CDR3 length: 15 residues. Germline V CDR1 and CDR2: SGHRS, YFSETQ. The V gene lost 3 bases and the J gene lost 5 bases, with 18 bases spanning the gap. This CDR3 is CASSSPALGPDEQYF. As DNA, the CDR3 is TGCGCCAGCAGCTCGCCCGCCCTGGGGCCCGACGAGCAGTACTTC.

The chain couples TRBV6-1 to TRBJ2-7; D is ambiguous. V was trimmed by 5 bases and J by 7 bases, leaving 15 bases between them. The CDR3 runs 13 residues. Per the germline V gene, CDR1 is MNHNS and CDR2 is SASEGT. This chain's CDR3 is CASSPTNMGEQYF. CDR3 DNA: TGTGCCAGCAGTCCCACCAATATGGGGGAGCAGTACTTC.

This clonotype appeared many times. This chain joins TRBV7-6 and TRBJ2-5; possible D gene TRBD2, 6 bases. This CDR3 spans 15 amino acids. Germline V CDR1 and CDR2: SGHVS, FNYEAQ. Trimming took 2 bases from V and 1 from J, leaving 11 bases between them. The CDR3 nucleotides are TGTGCCAGCAGCTTAATCGGTAGCGGCCAAGAGACCCAGTACTTC. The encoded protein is CASSLIGSGQETQYF.

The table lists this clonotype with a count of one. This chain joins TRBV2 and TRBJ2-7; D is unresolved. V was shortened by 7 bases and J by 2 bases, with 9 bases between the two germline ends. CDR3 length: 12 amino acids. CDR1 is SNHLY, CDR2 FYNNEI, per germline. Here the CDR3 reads CASKGSAYEQYV. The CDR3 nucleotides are TGTGCCAGCAAGGGCTCGGCCTACGAGCAGTACGTC.

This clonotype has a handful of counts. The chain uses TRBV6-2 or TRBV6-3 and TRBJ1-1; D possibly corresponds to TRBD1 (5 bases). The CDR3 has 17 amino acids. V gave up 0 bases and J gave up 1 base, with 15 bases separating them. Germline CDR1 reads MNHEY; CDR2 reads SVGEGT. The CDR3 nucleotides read TGTGCCAGCAGTTACTCGACGAGGGGATCCCCGAACACTGAAGCTTTCTTT. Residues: CASSYSTRGSPNTEAFF.

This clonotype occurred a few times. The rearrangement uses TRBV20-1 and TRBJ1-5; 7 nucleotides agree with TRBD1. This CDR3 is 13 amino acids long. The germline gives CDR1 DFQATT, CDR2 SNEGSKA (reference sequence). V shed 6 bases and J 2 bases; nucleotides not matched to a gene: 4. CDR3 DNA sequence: TGCAGTGCCCCCGGGACAGGCAATCAGCCCCAGCATTTT. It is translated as CSAPGTGNQPQHF.

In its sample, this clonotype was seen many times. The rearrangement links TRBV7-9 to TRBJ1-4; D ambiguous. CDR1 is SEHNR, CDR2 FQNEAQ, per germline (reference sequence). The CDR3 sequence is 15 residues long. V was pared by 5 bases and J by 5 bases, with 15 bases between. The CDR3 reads CASSLDLTLNEKLFF. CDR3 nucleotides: TGTGCCAGCAGCCTCGACTTAACCCTAAATGAAAAACTGTTTTTT.